The sequence of this T cell receptor beta chain was determined in a study of shared clonotypes between healthy human individuals. V gave up 0 bases and J gave up 4 bases; unmatched junction bases: 7. CDR3 size: 18 residues. Germline V gene lookup returns CDR1 SGHRS and CDR2 YFSETQ. Worth noting for this clone: Its cognate antigen is unknown.

Study results and limitations: Measured sharing among donors was expected to vary with sequencing depth.

Here immunoSEQ multiplex PCR was the method, and the copy in TCRdb shows in-frame clones only, minus some. The table includes 2 million to 3 million clones, over 85% detected once. The receptor was isolated from a man aged 18 to 35 in good health. This chain uses TRBV5-1 with TRBJ2-6; TRBD2 matches 10 bases. Source material: naive CD4+ T cells sorted from blood. The sample's subset: CD45RA+ positively selected. The CDR3 DNA reads TGCGCCAGCAGCTTGGAGGGACTAGCGATCTCCGGGGCCAACGTCCTGACTTTC. Translating it yields CASSLEGLAISGANVLTF.